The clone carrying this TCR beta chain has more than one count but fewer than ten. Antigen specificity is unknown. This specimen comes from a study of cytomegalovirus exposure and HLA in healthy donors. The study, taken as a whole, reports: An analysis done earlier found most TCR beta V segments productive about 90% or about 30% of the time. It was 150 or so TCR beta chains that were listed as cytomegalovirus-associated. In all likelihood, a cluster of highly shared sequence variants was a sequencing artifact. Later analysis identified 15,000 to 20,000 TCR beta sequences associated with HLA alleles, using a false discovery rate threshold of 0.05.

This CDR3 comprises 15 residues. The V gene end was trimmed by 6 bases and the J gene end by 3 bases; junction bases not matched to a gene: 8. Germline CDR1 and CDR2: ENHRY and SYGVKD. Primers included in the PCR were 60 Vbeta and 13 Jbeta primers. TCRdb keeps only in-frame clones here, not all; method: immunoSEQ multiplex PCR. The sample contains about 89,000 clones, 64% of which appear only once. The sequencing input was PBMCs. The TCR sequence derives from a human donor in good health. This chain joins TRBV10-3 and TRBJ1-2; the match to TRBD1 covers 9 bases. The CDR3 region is CAISPGQGRDYGYTF. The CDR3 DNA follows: TGTGCCATCAGCCCTGGACAGGGGAGAGACTATGGCTACACCTTC.